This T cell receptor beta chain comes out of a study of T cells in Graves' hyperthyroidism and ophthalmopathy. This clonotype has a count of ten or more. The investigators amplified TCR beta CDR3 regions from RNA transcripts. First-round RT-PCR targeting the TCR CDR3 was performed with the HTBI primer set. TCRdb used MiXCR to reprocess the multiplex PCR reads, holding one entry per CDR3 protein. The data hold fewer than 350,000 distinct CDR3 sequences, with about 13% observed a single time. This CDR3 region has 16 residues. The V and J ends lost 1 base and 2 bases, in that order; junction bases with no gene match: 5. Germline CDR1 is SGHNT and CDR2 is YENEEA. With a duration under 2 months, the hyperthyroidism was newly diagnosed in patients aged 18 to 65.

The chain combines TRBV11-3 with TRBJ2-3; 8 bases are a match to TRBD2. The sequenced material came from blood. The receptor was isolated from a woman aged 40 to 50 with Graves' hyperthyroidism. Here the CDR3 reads CASSLVSGGVTDTQYF. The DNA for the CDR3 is TGTGCCAGCAGCTTAGTATCGGGAGGGGTCACAGATACGCAGTATTTT.